This section outlines one T cell receptor beta chain sequence together with its context. This record comes from a study of cytomegalovirus exposure and HLA in healthy donors. PCR involved 60 Vbeta and 13 Jbeta primers. Profiled with immunoSEQ multiplex PCR; TCRdb holds only in-frame clones, not every one. The profile shows 150,000 to 250,000 clones, 75% to 85% of them singletons. V shed 6 bases, J shed 4 bases, and the junction held 6 bases outside the gene matches. Germline CDR1 and CDR2: MDHEN and SYDVKM. The CDR3 loop spans 15 amino acids. The sequencing input was PBMCs. The receptor was isolated from a woman aged 45-60 years in good health and CMV-seronegative. This chain joins TRBV28 and TRBJ2-2, with 9 bases identical to TRBD1. The CDR3 DNA reads as TGTGCCAGCAGACGGGACAGGGTTGGCACCGGGGAGCTGTTTTTT. This sequence encodes CASRRDRVGTGELFF.